One and the same sample provided the 30 T cell receptor beta chains below, sequenced in a study of cytomegalovirus exposure and HLA in healthy donors (TCRdb year 2017). The method behind the library was the immunoSEQ multiplex PCR assay. Here the immuneACCESS table is served through TCRdb, limited to in-frame sequences with V and J called. Missing clones are a known gap in these copies; in checked studies unresolved V genes cover under half, and the rest lacks a known reason. The sample has around 70,000 clones on record, 94% of them singletons. 1.5% to 1.9% of the sample belongs to the ten largest clones. Input material: PBMCs. The origin of the receptors is a man in his late teens or twenties in good health and CMV-seropositive.

This clone was detected once. The chain joins TRBV13 to TRBJ2-1; D may be TRBD1 (6 bases). Germline values: CDR1 PRHDT, CDR2 FYEKMQ (reference sequence). V was pared by 5 bases and J by 0 bases, with 11 bases between. There are 15 residues in the CDR3. CDR3 protein: CASSTTGSSYNEQFF. The CDR3 DNA follows: TGTGCCAGCAGCACAACAGGGAGCTCCTACAATGAGCAGTTCTTC.

The chain carries TRBV5-1 and TRBJ2-1, with 9 positions matching TRBD2. V dropped 6 bases and J dropped 8; count of bases not matched to a gene: 12. The CDR3 spans 15 residues. The germline V gene encodes CDR1 SGHRS and CDR2 YFSETQ. The chain's CDR3 is CASTGPGGRADEQFF. DNA for the CDR3: TGCGCCAGCACCGGGCCGGGCGGGAGGGCCGATGAGCAGTTCTTC.

J is TRBJ2-3 and V is TRBV28; D is possibly TRBD2 (5 bases). The CDR3 covers 17 residues. V lost 2 bases to trimming and J lost 4 bases, with 19 bases between them. Germline V lookup: CDR1 MDHEN, CDR2 SYDVKM. CDR3 bases: TGTGCCAGCAGTTTAGCCCTAGCTCTAAAACGGGCAGATACGCAGTATTTT. Protein product: CASSLALALKRADTQYF.

This sequence joins TRBV2 and TRBJ2-2; 7 nucleotides line up with TRBD1. V shed 6 bases, J shed 6 bases, and the junction held 7 bases outside the gene matches. CDR1 is SNHLY, CDR2 FYNNEI, per germline. This CDR3 is 14 amino acids long. The CDR3, as DNA: TGTGCCAGCAGCTCGGGACAGAGGGCCGGGGAGCTGTTTTTT. It is translated as CASSSGQRAGELFF.

The V call is TRBV7-9, the J call TRBJ2-5; a weak D match, TRBD2 (5 bases). Germline assignment: CDR1 SEHNR and CDR2 FQNEAQ (reference sequence). V lost 0 bases and J 5 bases, leaving 10 bases between the germline ends. The CDR3 loop spans 14 amino acids. Here the CDR3 DNA reads TGTGCCAGCAGCTTAGCGGGTGGGGAGGAGACCCAGTACTTC. As protein: CASSLAGGEETQYF.

This clone was picked up one time. The gene calls are TRBV7-2 and TRBJ1-3; weak D call: TRBD1 (5 bases). Trimming took 1 base from V and 2 from J, leaving 9 bases between them. The CDR3 is 15 amino acids. Germline values: CDR1 SGHTA, CDR2 FQGNSA. For the CDR3, the DNA is TGTGCCAGCAGCTTAGTCGGAGGGGCTGGAAACACCATATATTTT. This codes for CASSLVGGAGNTIYF.

The count of this clone is one. J is TRBJ2-7 and V is TRBV28, with TRBD1 identical over 8 bases. The J segment lost 0 bases and the V segment lost 6 bases, leaving 10 bases of the junction unmatched. Germline loops: CDR1 MDHEN, CDR2 SYDVKM. The CDR3 is made up of 16 amino acids. In DNA form, the CDR3 reads TGTGCCAGCAGCGCCACAGGGGGAAGGAGCTCCTACGAGCAGTACTTC. Translation gives CASSATGGRSSYEQYF. Supplemented by reference TRBV28 and TRBJ2-7, the full variable domain reads DVKVTQSSRYLVKRTGEKVFLECVQDMDHENMFWYRQDPGLGLRLIYFSYDVKMKEKGDIPEGYSVSREKKERFSLILESASTNQTSMYLCASSATGGRSSYEQYFGPGTRLTVT.

This clone appeared a few times. V and J are TRBV6-6 and TRBJ1-4; the match to TRBD1 covers 7 bases. Germline V gene sequence: CDR1 MNHNY, CDR2 SVGAGI (reference sequence). The CDR3 spans 14 residues. V trimming: 3 bases; J trimming: 7 bases; junction bases outside the gene matches: 5. The DNA for the CDR3 is TGTGCCAGCAGTTATGACAGGGTGTTTGAAAAACTGTTTTTT. This encodes CASSYDRVFEKLFF.

The V gene is TRBV6-6, the J gene TRBJ2-7; TRBD2 is a possible D gene (6 bases). Germline values: CDR1 MNHNY, CDR2 SVGAGI (reference sequence). The CDR3 contains 15 residues. The V and J ends lost 2 bases and 3 bases respectively, with 14 bases between them. The CDR3 sequence: CASSYPGAGDYEQYF. CDR3 sequence (DNA): TGTGCCAGCAGTTACCCCGGAGCGGGCGACTACGAGCAGTACTTC.

The chain carries TRBV30 and TRBJ1-1; TRBD1 matches 7 bases. J gave up 0 bases and V 7 bases, and 8 bases lay outside the gene matches. Per germline, CDR1 GTSNPN and CDR2 SVGIG (reference sequence). CDR3 size: 14 residues. The CDR3 here is CASTRGAMNTEAFF. The CDR3 DNA reads as TGTGCCTCCACCAGGGGGGCAATGAACACTGAAGCTTTCTTT.

The V gene is TRBV10-3, the J gene TRBJ1-1; no firm D call. With 7 bases removed from V and 3 bases from J, the gap between germline ends came to 15 bases. CDR1 is ENHRY, CDR2 SYGVKD, per germline. This CDR3 has 14 amino acids. The CDR3 DNA reads as TGTGCCATCAATAGAGGAGACGGTTACACTGAAGCTTTCTTT. Residues: CAINRGDGYTEAFF.

This chain connects TRBV23-1 to TRBJ1-3; TRBD1 matches at 9 bases. TRBV23-1 is annotated as an ORF whose role is uncertain. J was trimmed by 0 bases and V by 4 bases; bases with no gene match: 28. The CDR3 loop spans 24 amino acids. The CDR3 nucleotides read TGCGCCAGCAGTCCGATCCCAATTAACAGGGGGCGCAGGGTTCTTAACACCTCTGGAAACACCATATATTTT. Its protein product is CASSPIPINRGRRVLNTSGNTIYF.

The chain is built from TRBV7-3 and TRBJ1-1; D possibly corresponds to TRBD1 (6 bases). CDR3 length: 14 residues. Germline-derived CDR1 and CDR2 are SGHTA and FQGTGA. V was pared by 5 bases and J by 2 bases, with 12 bases between. CDR3 bases: TGTGCCAGCAGCCAGGGGCGGGCCAACACTGAAGCTTTCTTT. Translation: CASSQGRANTEAFF.

CDR3 in amino acids: CASSQVPHATNEKLFF. The CDR3 region has the DNA TGCGCCAGCAGCCAAGTTCCCCATGCAACTAATGAAAAACTGTTTTTT. The gene calls are TRBV4-1 and TRBJ1-4; D not certain. Germline V gene sequence: CDR1 MGHRA, CDR2 YSYEKL. This CDR3 has 16 residues. Trimming removed 1 base at V and 0 bases at J, with 9 bases between.

This clone appeared a single time. V and J are TRBV6-1 and TRBJ2-5, with TRBD1 matching 7 bases. V lost 6 bases and J lost 5; bases outside the gene matches: 6. The germline V gene encodes CDR1 MNHNS and CDR2 SASEGT. This CDR3 spans 13 amino acids. CDR3 in amino acids: CASSYRGVETQYF. The DNA of the CDR3 is TGTGCCAGCAGCTACAGGGGAGTGGAGACCCAGTACTTC.

V is TRBV18 and J is TRBJ1-1; D unclear. Trimming pared 2 bases from V and 4 bases from J, leaving 20 bases between. CDR3 size: 17 residues. Per germline, CDR1 KGHSH and CDR2 LQKENI. CDR3 DNA: TGTGCCAGCTCACCAACCGCGAGTGGGGAAGGAGGCACTGAAGCTTTCTTT. Protein: CASSPTASGEGGTEAFF.

The chain couples TRBV29-1 to TRBJ2-7; D call uncertain. The ends were cut back, 4 bases at V and 0 bases at J, with 10 bases in the middle. CDR3 length equals 13 residues. CDR1 is SQVTM, CDR2 ANQGSEA, per germline. The DNA of the CDR3 is TGCAGCGTTGTCAGCGTAAACTCCTACGAGCAGTACTTC. Its protein is CSVVSVNSYEQYF.

This sequence joins TRBV5-1 and TRBJ2-1; D tentatively reads TRBD1 or TRBD2 (9 bases each). V shed 4 bases and J shed 5 bases, with 40 bases lying between them. The CDR3 covers 23 residues. Germline lookup yields CDR1 SGHRS and CDR2 YFSETQ. CDR3 sequence reads: CASSVPGQGARNSGRQVHNEQFF. CDR3 nucleotides: TGCGCCAGCAGCGTACCGGGACAGGGTGCCCGGAATAGCGGGAGACAGGTCCACAATGAGCAGTTCTTC. Combining the CDR3 with reference TRBV5-1 and TRBJ2-1 gives the whole variable domain KAGVTQTPRYLIKTRGQQVTLSCSPISGHRSVSWYQQTPGQGLQFLFEYFSETQRNKGNFPGRFSGRQFSNSRSEMNVSTLELGDSALYLCASSVPGQGARNSGRQVHNEQFFGPGTRLTVL.

This clone has a single count. The chain recombines TRBV4-1 with TRBJ2-5; TRBD1 aligns across 12 bases. V was clipped by 2 bases and J by 5 bases; unmatched bases: 6. Germline V CDR1 and CDR2: MGHRA, YSYEKL. This CDR3 has 16 residues. CDR3 sequence reads: CASSQQGTGGQETQYF. The CDR3 DNA is TGCGCCAGCAGCCAACAGGGGACAGGGGGCCAGGAGACCCAGTACTTC.

The chain combines TRBV28 with TRBJ1-3; a possible D gene is TRBD1 (6 bases). Germline V gene data show CDR1 as MDHEN and CDR2 as SYDVKM. The germline V and J ends were trimmed by 2 bases and 0 bases, with 14 bases remaining between them. The CDR3 totals 17 residues. The CDR3 sequence: CASSLPWAGVSGNTIYF. The CDR3 DNA is TGTGCCAGCAGTTTACCCTGGGCAGGGGTCTCTGGAAACACCATATATTTT. Full variable domain (remainder filled in from reference TRBV28 and TRBJ1-3): DVKVTQSSRYLVKRTGEKVFLECVQDMDHENMFWYRQDPGLGLRLIYFSYDVKMKEKGDIPEGYSVSREKKERFSLILESASTNQTSMYLCASSLPWAGVSGNTIYFGEGSWLTVV.

The J gene is TRBJ1-1, the V gene TRBV10-3; D perhaps matches TRBD1 (5 bases). The germline V gene has CDR1 ENHRY and CDR2 SYGVKD. The CDR3 sequence is 13 residues long. V dropped 3 bases and J dropped 1 base, with 6 bases sitting between them. The CDR3 is CAISDTGNTEAFF. The CDR3 DNA sequence: TGTGCCATCAGTGACACAGGGAACACTGAAGCTTTCTTT.

This clone was picked up one time. This sequence joins TRBV5-1 and TRBJ2-1; 8 bases agree with TRBD2. The length of the CDR3 is 15 residues. Trimming removed 3 bases from V and 9 bases from J; junction bases left unmatched: 11. The germline V gene has CDR1 SGHRS and CDR2 YFSETQ. In nucleotides, the CDR3 is TGCGCCAGCAGCTACAGCCGAGCGGGAGAGGGTGAGCAGTTCTTC. Translated: CASSYSRAGEGEQFF.

The chain uses TRBV28 and TRBJ2-7, with D possibly matching TRBD1 (5 bases). V lost 3 bases to trimming and J lost 6 bases, with 21 bases between them. The length of the CDR3 is 16 residues. Germline CDR1 and CDR2: MDHEN and SYDVKM. This CDR3 reads CASSFYWGSDKGEQYF. CDR3 DNA sequence: TGTGCCAGCAGTTTTTATTGGGGCAGCGATAAAGGCGAGCAGTACTTC.

The V call is TRBV2, the J call TRBJ2-1; weak D call: TRBD1 (5 bases). Trimming removed 3 bases from V and 4 bases from J, with 13 bases in between. The CDR3 loop spans 15 amino acids. CDR1 and CDR2 from the germline V gene are SNHLY and FYNNEI. The CDR3 spells CASSDRQTYYNEQFF. The CDR3 DNA reads as TGTGCCAGCAGTGATCGACAGACCTATTACAATGAGCAGTTCTTC.

The J gene is TRBJ1-5, the V gene TRBV7-9, with D unclear. The V end lost 4 bases, the J end lost 0 bases, and 7 bases lay between the germline ends. CDR3 length: 14 residues. The germline V gene has CDR1 SEHNR and CDR2 FQNEAQ (reference sequence). The CDR3 loop is CASSSGDSNQPQHF. The CDR3 region has the DNA TGTGCCAGCAGCTCCGGGGATAGCAATCAGCCCCAGCATTTT.

The gene calls are TRBV5-1 and TRBJ2-7, with a tentative D call TRBD2 (6 bases). V was pared by 0 bases and J by 3 bases, with 13 bases between. The CDR3 runs 15 residues. Germline V gene data show CDR1 as SGHRS and CDR2 as YFSETQ. CDR3 nucleotides: TGCGCCAGCAGCTTGGTGGCGGGGCCCCTCTACGAGCAGTACTTC. Translating gives CASSLVAGPLYEQYF.

The chain has TRBV19 and TRBJ2-7, with D perhaps TRBD1 (5 bases). The CDR3 has 14 amino acids. The germline V gene encodes CDR1 LNHDA and CDR2 SQIVND (reference sequence). The V end was cut by 7 bases, the J end by 2 bases, with 15 bases between. For the CDR3, the DNA is TGTGCCAGTAATGCCGCGGACAAGACCTACGAGCAGTACTTC. Protein: CASNAADKTYEQYF.

V and J are TRBV7-3 and TRBJ2-5, with TRBD2 matching over 8 bases. The germline V gene encodes CDR1 SGHTA and CDR2 FQGTGA. The CDR3 runs 15 residues. With V trimmed by 5 bases and J by 4 bases, 9 bases remained unmatched. CDR3 amino acids: CASSPGGGQLETQYF. The CDR3, as DNA: TGTGCCAGCAGCCCCGGGGGGGGTCAACTAGAGACCCAGTACTTC.

The chain has TRBV2 and TRBJ2-7, with 7 nucleotides matching TRBD1. The CDR3 consists of 14 residues. Germline V gene lookup returns CDR1 SNHLY and CDR2 FYNNEI. Trimming cost V 2 bases and J 2 bases; bases outside gene matches: 3. The CDR3 region is CASSEQGDTYEQYF. The CDR3, as DNA: TGTGCCAGCAGTGAACAGGGGGACACCTACGAGCAGTACTTC. Full variable domain (rest looked up from reference TRBV2 and TRBJ2-7): EPEVTQTPSHQVTQMGQEVILRCVPISNHLYFYWYRQILGQKVEFLVSFYNNEISEKSEIFDDQFSVERPDGSNFTLKIRSTKLEDSAMYFCASSEQGDTYEQYFGPGTRLTVT.

This chain uses TRBV7-3 with TRBJ1-3; possibly TRBD1 for D (5 bases). The CDR3 loop spans 17 amino acids. The V gene's germline CDR1 is SGHTA and CDR2 FQGTGA. The V gene lost 5 bases and the J gene lost 0 bases, with 17 bases spanning the gap. CDR3 in DNA: TGTGCCAGCAGCCAACCAGGGTTAAAACGCTCTGGAAACACCATATATTTT. Its protein is CASSQPGLKRSGNTIYF.